This is a list of T cell receptor beta chains from one sample in a study of blood T cell repertoires in COVID-19. Libraries were prepared by immunoSEQ multiplex PCR; TCRdb keeps only in-frame clonotypes and omits some of them. The table shows about 33,000 clones, with roughly 88% occurring only once. Sequenced sample: peripheral blood. Every receptor here comes from a human donor in a cohort sampled during active COVID-19. The CDR3 runs from the conserved cysteine through the conserved F or W. D genes are given only for firm matches. Rows may omit the clone size; those that give it use once, few, many or a size class.

TRBV6-2/TRBV6-3	TRBD2	TRBJ2-4	NA	TGTGCCAGCAGTCTAGCGGGGGGGGACATTCAGTACTTC	CASSLAGGDIQYF
TRBV2	TRBD2	TRBJ2-2	NA	TGTGCCAGCAGTGAAACTAGCGGGGGGTACACCGGGGAGCTGTTTTTT	CASSETSGGYTGELFF
TRBV5-1	NA	TRBJ1-3	NA	TGCGCCAGCAGCTTCGACAGTTACTCTGGAAACACCATATATTTT	CASSFDSYSGNTIYF
TRBV19	NA	TRBJ2-1	NA	TGTGCCAGTAGTAGGGGACTTGAGCAGTTCTTC	CASSRGLEQFF
TRBV6-5	NA	TRBJ1-2	NA	TGTGCCAGCAGTTACGCGGCTCTAGGAAACTATGGCTACACCTTC	CASSYAALGNYGYTF
TRBV7-2	TRBD1	TRBJ1-5	NA	TGTGCCAGCAGCTGGACAGGGGTGGGGAATCAGCCCCAGCATTTT	CASSWTGVGNQPQHF
TRBV5-1	TRBD1	TRBJ1-2	NA	TGCGCCAGCAGCCCGGGACAGCGTTTCCTTAGCTACACCTTC	CASSPGQRFLSYTF
TRBV5-1	TRBD2	TRBJ2-3	NA	TGCGCCAGCAGCCCCAGGGGCGGGGGGCCAGATACGCAGTATTTT	CASSPRGGGPDTQYF
TRBV15	NA	TRBJ1-1	NA	TGTGCCACCAGCAGAGAGCGGGTCGGGGACACTGAAGCTTTCTTT	CATSRERVGDTEAFF
TRBV2	TRBD1	TRBJ1-1	NA	TGTGCCAGCAGTCTCAGGGGGAGGATCACTGAAGCTTTCTTT	CASSLRGRITEAFF
TRBV6-6	NA	TRBJ1-1	NA	TGTGCCAGCAGCGCCCTCGGGGTGGGCACTGAAGCTTTCTTT	CASSALGVGTEAFF
TRBV27	TRBD2	TRBJ2-1	NA	TGTGCCAGCAGGAGAGCGGGGGGGCTGACCTACAATGAGCAGTTCTTC	CASRRAGGLTYNEQFF
TRBV6-5	NA	TRBJ1-3	once	TGTGCCAGCACTCTCGACACGAACTCTGGAAACACCATATATTTT	CASTLDTNSGNTIYF
TRBV18	TRBD1	TRBJ2-6	NA	TGTGCCAGCTCACCAGGACAGGGTTCTTCCTCTGGGGCCAACGTCCTGACTTTC	CASSPGQGSSSGANVLTF
TRBV12-3/TRBV12-4	NA	TRBJ2-7	NA	TGTGCCAGCAGTTCCGAACAGGGCCACGAGCAGTACTTC	CASSSEQGHEQYF
TRBV3-1/TRBV3-2	NA	TRBJ1-1	NA	TGTGCCAGCAGCCGAGACAGGAACACTGAAGCTTTCTTT	CASSRDRNTEAFF
TRBV18	NA	TRBJ1-5	NA	TGTGCCAGCTCACCATTATCTCGCAGCGATCGCAATCAGCCCCAGCATTTT	CASSPLSRSDRNQPQHF
TRBV5-1	NA	TRBJ1-1	NA	TGCGCCAGCAGCTTTGGCTATGAGGGGGACACTGAAGCTTTCTTT	CASSFGYEGDTEAFF
TRBV2	NA	TRBJ2-7	NA	TGTGCCAGCAATCGGGGGGCCGTATCCCTCGAGCAGTACTTC	CASNRGAVSLEQYF
TRBV24-1	NA	TRBJ2-1	NA	TGTGCCACCAGTGACCCTACAGGTCCCTACAATGAGCAGTTCTTC	CATSDPTGPYNEQFF
TRBV19	NA	TRBJ2-7	NA	TGTGCCAGTAGTATAGGACAGATCTACGAGCAGTACTTT	CASSIGQIYEQYF
TRBV7-2	TRBD1	TRBJ2-7	NA	TGTGCCAGCAGCTTGTCGGGACAGGGAGAGCAGTACTTC	CASSLSGQGEQYF
TRBV7-9	NA	TRBJ1-6	NA	TGTGCCAGCAGCCGGAGGGGTTCAGGTTCACCCCTCCACTTT	CASSRRGSGSPLHF
TRBV4-1	TRBD2	TRBJ2-2	NA	TGCGCCAGCAGCCAAGCCTCCGGAGGCGGGGGGGCCTTCGGGGAGCTGTTTTTT	CASSQASGGGGAFGELFF
TRBV10-3	NA	TRBJ2-3	few	TGTGCCATCAGTGACTCGGGTAGTAGCACAGATACGCAGTATTTT	CAISDSGSSTDTQYF
TRBV28	TRBD1	TRBJ2-7	NA	TGTGCCAGCAGTTTATTACAGGGGCGCCACGAGCAGTACTTC	CASSLLQGRHEQYF
TRBV28	TRBD1	TRBJ1-3	few	TGTGCCAGCCGACAGGGGATGGCTGGAAACACCATATATTTT	CASRQGMAGNTIYF
TRBV28	NA	TRBJ2-3	NA	TGTGCCAGCAGTCCTCCACAGGGAGTTTATACGCAGTATTTT	CASSPPQGVYTQYF
TRBV11-2	NA	TRBJ2-3	NA	TGTGCCAGCAGCTCCCGGAACCAGGGCGGAGATACGCAGTATTTT	CASSSRNQGGDTQYF
TRBV4-2	TRBD2	TRBJ2-7	NA	TGTGCCAGCAGCCAAGAGGACCTAGCGGGGGGGCCGTCGGACGAGCAGTACTTC	CASSQEDLAGGPSDEQYF
TRBV6-5	NA	TRBJ1-6	NA	TGTGCCAGCACCAACTATAATTCACCCCTCCACTTT	CASTNYNSPLHF
TRBV5-6	TRBD1	TRBJ1-1	NA	TGTGCCAGCAGCACTGGAAGGACAGGGGGGCCTCGGCGGTACACTGAAGCTTTCTTT	CASSTGRTGGPRRYTEAFF
TRBV19	NA	TRBJ1-2	NA	TGTGCCAGTAGTCCGCAGCGGAGGGTGAGCTATGGCTACACCTTC	CASSPQRRVSYGYTF
TRBV5-1	TRBD1	TRBJ2-3	NA	TGCGCCAGCAGCCCCCCGACAGGGGGTAACACAGATACGCAGTATTTT	CASSPPTGGNTDTQYF
TRBV5-5	NA	TRBJ1-2	NA	TGTGCCAGCAGTCAGCTGAGGGGGGGCTCCTATGGCTACACCTTC	CASSQLRGGSYGYTF
TRBV6-6	NA	TRBJ1-1	NA	TGTGCCAGCCAGAACCAACCCTCGTCGATAAACACTGAAGCTTTCTTT	CASQNQPSSINTEAFF
TRBV28	NA	TRBJ1-1	NA	TGTGCCAGCAGCTTCGAGCGGGGGTCCGGCACTGAAGCTTTCTTT	CASSFERGSGTEAFF
TRBV4-1	TRBD2	TRBJ2-3	once	TGCGCCAGCAGCCCGGCCCTATTAGCGGGGGGAAACACAGATACGCAGTATTTT	CASSPALLAGGNTDTQYF